This TCR beta chain was recovered during a study of identical twins. A word on this clonotype: No antigen is known for it.

Findings and limits, study-wide: The study found that models underestimated out-of-frame TCR alpha sharing in monozygotic twins.

Using its own MiXCR run on the 5' RACE reads, TCRdb lists one record per CDR3 protein. The data contain 690,000 or so distinct CDR3 sequences, roughly 8% of them singletons. Germline V gene data show CDR1 as MNHEY and CDR2 as SVGEGT. V was trimmed by 11 bases and J by 0 bases, leaving 22 bases between them. This CDR3 is built from 16 residues. The data were also submitted as part of a second study, on yellow fever vaccine responses in identical twins.

V is TRBV6-2 or TRBV6-3 and J is TRBJ2-5; D gene ambiguous. This sequence originates from a woman under 30 in good health. Material: PBMCs. The DNA of the CDR3 is TGTGCCTCCAGTTCGATAAGTTCTTCGTACCAAGAGACCCAGTACTTC. Its translation: CASSSISSSYQETQYF.